The rows below give T cell receptor beta chains drawn from one sample of a study of CD8 T cells in Susac syndrome. TCRdb analysed the immunoSEQ multiplex PCR reads with MiXCR anew, one entry per CDR3 protein. The sample gives some 76,000 distinct CDR3 sequences, about 91% of which show up once; 0.5% to 0.6% is in the top ten. Sequencing was carried out using CD8+ T cells from PBMCs. The receptor set was obtained from a human donor with multiple sclerosis. The CDR3 runs from the conserved cysteine through the conserved F or W. A D gene is named only where the DNA matches it firmly. Rows give clone size only sometimes, using once, few, many, or a class for an expanded clone.

D,size,V,J,DNA,CDR3
TRBD2,NA,TRBV19,TRBJ2-1,TGTGCCAGTAGGAGGACTAGCGGGAACTACAATGAGCAGTTCTTC,CASRRTSGNYNEQFF
NA,NA,TRBV30,TRBJ2-2,TGTGCCTGGAGCCATCTCACCGGGGAGCTGTTTTTT,CAWSHLTGELFF
NA,NA,TRBV28,TRBJ1-2,TGTGCCAGCAGACCTTGGACAGCTTACTATGGCTACACCTTC,CASRPWTAYYGYTF
NA,NA,TRBV7-2,TRBJ2-7,TGTGCCAGCAGCTCCGGGCTTCGGGCCCACGAGCAGTACTTC,CASSSGLRAHEQYF
TRBD1,NA,TRBV12-3/TRBV12-4,TRBJ1-1,TGTGCCAGCAGTCCCACAGGGGGCGCAGACACTGAAGCTTTCTTT,CASSPTGGADTEAFF
TRBD1,NA,TRBV25-1,TRBJ2-1,TGTGCCAGCAGTGCCGGACAGGGGTTTTACAATGAGCAGTTCTTC,CASSAGQGFYNEQFF
NA,few,TRBV6-2/TRBV6-3,TRBJ2-1,TGTGCCAGCAGTCCCGGTACTTTCAATGAGCAGTTCTTC,CASSPGTFNEQFF
NA,NA,TRBV19,TRBJ2-3,TGTGCCAGTAGTACCGCGTGGGATACGCAGTATTTT,CASSTAWDTQYF
NA,few,TRBV4-1,TRBJ1-2,TGCGCCAGCAGCCGTGGGCCGGAAAACGTCTATGGCTACACCTTC,CASSRGPENVYGYTF
TRBD2,once,TRBV3-1,TRBJ2-3,TGTGCCAGCAGCCAAGATCCTAGCGGTCCCCAAGGCACAGATACGCAGTATTTT,CASSQDPSGPQGTDTQYF
NA,NA,TRBV2,TRBJ2-1,TGTGCCAGCAGAGAGACTAGGGTGGCCTACAATGAGCAGTTCTTC,CASRETRVAYNEQFF
NA,NA,TRBV6-2/TRBV6-3,TRBJ2-7,TGTGCCAGCAGTTCTTTGGCGGTGCAGTACGAGCAGTACTTC,CASSSLAVQYEQYF
NA,NA,TRBV2,TRBJ1-1,TGTGCCAGCAGTGTTGGGACTGAAGCTTTCTTT,CASSVGTEAFF
NA,once,TRBV13,TRBJ1-1,TGTGCCAGCAGCTTTAGGGGTTATGGTGAAGCTTTCTTT,CASSFRGYGEAFF
NA,NA,TRBV7-8,TRBJ2-2,TGTGCCAGCAGCTTTAGGAATAAGGACGCCGGGGAGCTGTTTTTT,CASSFRNKDAGELFF
NA,NA,TRBV19,TRBJ1-2,TGTGCCAGTAGTATGGTAGGGGAGAACTATGGCTACACCTTC,CASSMVGENYGYTF
TRBD1,NA,TRBV6-5,TRBJ1-2,TGTGCCAGCAGTCCACAGGGGGCGGCTGGCTACACCTTC,CASSPQGAAGYTF
NA,NA,TRBV12-3/TRBV12-4,TRBJ2-5,TGTGCCAGCAGTTTAGCGACCCCCCCTAAGACTCAAGAGACCCAGTACTTC,CASSLATPPKTQETQYF
NA,NA,TRBV30,TRBJ2-7,TGTGCCTGGAGTGTACGGGGGTTGAGCGAGCAGTACTTC,CAWSVRGLSEQYF
TRBD2,NA,TRBV27,TRBJ2-7,TGTGCCAGCAGTATGCTCCTAGCGGGGGGGCCCTACGAGCAGTACTTC,CASSMLLAGGPYEQYF
NA,NA,TRBV2,TRBJ2-1,TGTGCCAGCAGTGGATTTGAGGAAAATGAGCAGTTCTTC,CASSGFEENEQFF
NA,NA,TRBV11-2,TRBJ2-3,TGTGCCAGCAGCTTCGTAGATACGCAGTATTTT,CASSFVDTQYF
NA,NA,TRBV5-6,TRBJ2-7,TGTGCCAGCAGCTTCGTCAGGGGTTCCTACGAGCAGTACTTC,CASSFVRGSYEQYF
NA,NA,TRBV28,TRBJ1-2,TGTGCCAGCAGTCTGCGGACCGGCTATGGCTACACCTTC,CASSLRTGYGYTF
NA,NA,TRBV6-6,TRBJ2-7,TGTGCCAGCAGTTACCAGTCGGGCGAGCAGTACTTC,CASSYQSGEQYF